Each of the 6 T cell receptor beta chains below was sequenced from the same sample in a study of T cell responses to AZD1222 COVID-19 vaccine. Clones were sequenced by immunoSEQ multiplex PCR, and TCRdb holds only the in-frame ones, with some missing. The sample yields under 200,000 clones, around nine tenths seen once. This material consisted of peripheral blood, taken on day 0 of AZD1222 vaccination. All receptors come from an adult in good health.

This clone was observed a handful of times. The gene calls are TRBV28 and TRBJ2-7; unclear D gene. Between the trimmed V and J ends, which lost 5 bases and 0 bases, there was a span of 2 bases. CDR3 size: 11 residues. CDR1 MDHEN and CDR2 SYDVKM come from the germline V gene. In DNA, the CDR3 is TGTGCCAGCAGTGACTCCTACGAGCAGTACTTC. Protein sequence: CASSDSYEQYF.

The sample holds one count of this clone. V gene TRBV28 combines with J gene TRBJ1-2, with D maybe TRBD1 (5 bases). Looked up from germline, CDR1 is MDHEN and CDR2 is SYDVKM. Trimming took 2 bases from V and 5 from J, leaving 6 bases between them. This CDR3 spans 12 amino acids. CDR3 sequence (DNA): TGTGCCAGCAGTTTAAAGGGGTATGGCTACACCTTC. It codes for CASSLKGYGYTF.

J is TRBJ1-1 and V is TRBV19; D remains ambiguous. CDR1 is LNHDA, CDR2 SQIVND, per germline (reference sequence). V lost 2 bases and J lost 2, with 9 bases in between. This CDR3 has 14 amino acids. CDR3 DNA: TGTGCCAGTAGTATATGGATACCAAACACTGAAGCTTTCTTT. Protein product: CASSIWIPNTEAFF. The full variable domain, in which reference TRBV19 and TRBJ1-1 provide the parts outside the CDR3, is DGGITQSPKYLFRKEGQNVTLSCEQNLNHDAMYWYRQDPGQGLRLIYYSQIVNDFQKGDIAEGYSVSREKKESFPLTVTSAQKNPTAFYLCASSIWIPNTEAFFGQGTRLTVV.

The chain combines TRBV27 with TRBJ2-2, with 16 bases matching TRBD2. The CDR3 contains 17 residues. V gave up 1 base and J gave up 5 bases; unmatched junction bases: 1. Germline CDR1 reads MNHEY; CDR2 reads SMNVEV (reference sequence). This chain's CDR3 is CASSLWGLAGGTGELFF. The CDR3 DNA reads TGTGCCAGCAGTTTATGGGGACTAGCGGGGGGGACCGGGGAGCTGTTTTTT.

The J gene is TRBJ1-5, the V gene TRBV13; no reliable D call. V was trimmed by 3 bases and J by 4 bases, leaving 10 bases between them. Germline CDR1 PRHDT, CDR2 FYEKMQ (reference sequence). There are 14 residues in the CDR3. The CDR3 nucleotides read TGTGCCAGCAGCTTCCGGCAGCTAAATCAGCCCCAGCATTTT. Encoded protein: CASSFRQLNQPQHF. Using reference TRBV13 and TRBJ1-5 for the parts outside the CDR3, the full variable domain is AAGVIQSPRHLIKEKRETATLKCYPIPRHDTVYWYQQGPGQDPQFLISFYEKMQSDKGSIPDRFSAQQFSDYHSELNMSSLELGDSALYFCASSFRQLNQPQHFGDGTRLSIL.

J is TRBJ2-3 and V is TRBV5-4; D is uncertain. Germline values: CDR1 SGHNT, CDR2 YYREEE (reference sequence). The CDR3 covers 14 residues. V was clipped by 4 bases and J by 5 bases, with 14 bases between them. The CDR3 spells CASSPGPVEDTQYF. The DNA for the CDR3 is TGTGCCAGCAGCCCCGGTCCAGTAGAAGATACGCAGTATTTT.